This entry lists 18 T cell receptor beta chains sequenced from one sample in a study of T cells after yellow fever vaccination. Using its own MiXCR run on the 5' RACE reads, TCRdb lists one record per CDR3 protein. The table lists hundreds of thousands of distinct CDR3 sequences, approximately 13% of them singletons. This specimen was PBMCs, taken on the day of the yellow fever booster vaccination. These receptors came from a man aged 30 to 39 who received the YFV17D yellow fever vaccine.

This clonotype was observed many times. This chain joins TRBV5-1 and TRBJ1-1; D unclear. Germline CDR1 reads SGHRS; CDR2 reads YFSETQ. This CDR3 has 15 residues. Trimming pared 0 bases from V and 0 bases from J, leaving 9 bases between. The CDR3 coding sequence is TGCGCCAGCAGCTTGGCCGGTCAGCTGAACACTGAAGCTTTCTTT. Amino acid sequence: CASSLAGQLNTEAFF.

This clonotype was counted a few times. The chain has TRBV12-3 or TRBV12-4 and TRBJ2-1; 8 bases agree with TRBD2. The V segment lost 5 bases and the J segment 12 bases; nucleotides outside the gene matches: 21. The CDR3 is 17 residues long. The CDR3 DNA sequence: TGTGCCAGCAGTGGGGGGGGCGTAGCGGGACGACGGAAGGTGCAGTTCTTC. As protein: CASSGGGVAGRRKVQFF.

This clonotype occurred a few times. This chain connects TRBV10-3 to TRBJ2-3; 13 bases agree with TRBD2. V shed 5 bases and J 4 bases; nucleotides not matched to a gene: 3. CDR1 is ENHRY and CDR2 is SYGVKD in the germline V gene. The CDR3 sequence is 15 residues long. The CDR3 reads CAISRTSGSSDTQYF. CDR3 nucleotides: TGTGCCATCAGTAGGACTAGCGGGAGTTCAGATACGCAGTATTTT.

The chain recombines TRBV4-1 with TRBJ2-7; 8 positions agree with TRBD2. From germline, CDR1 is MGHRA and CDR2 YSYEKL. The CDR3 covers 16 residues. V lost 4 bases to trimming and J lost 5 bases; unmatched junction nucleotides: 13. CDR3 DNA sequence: TGCGCCAGCAGCCTACGCCCGGGGGGGGCGGACCACGAGCAGTACTTC. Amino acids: CASSLRPGGADHEQYF.

DNA of the CDR3: TGTGCCAGCACCGGATGGAATAGCGGGTACGAGCAGTACTTC. Translating it yields CASTGWNSGYEQYF. V is TRBV25-1 and J is TRBJ2-7; 7 nucleotides agree with TRBD2. The germline V gene encodes CDR1 MGHDK and CDR2 SYGVNS. The CDR3 loop spans 14 amino acids. After removal of 7 bases from V and 4 bases from J, the junction contained 10 bases not matched to a gene.

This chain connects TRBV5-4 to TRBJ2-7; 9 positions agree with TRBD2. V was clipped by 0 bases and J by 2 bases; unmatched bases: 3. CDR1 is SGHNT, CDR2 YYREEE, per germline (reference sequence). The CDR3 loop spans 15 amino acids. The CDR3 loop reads CASSLATSGPYEQYF. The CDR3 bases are TGTGCCAGCAGCTTGGCCACTAGCGGGCCCTACGAGCAGTACTTC.

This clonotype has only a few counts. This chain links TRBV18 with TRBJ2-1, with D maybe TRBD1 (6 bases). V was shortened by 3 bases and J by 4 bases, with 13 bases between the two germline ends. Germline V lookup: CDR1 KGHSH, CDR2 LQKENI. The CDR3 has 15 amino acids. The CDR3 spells CASSPRGTQYNEQFF. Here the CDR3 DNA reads TGTGCCAGCTCACCCCGTGGGACACAATACAATGAGCAGTTCTTC.

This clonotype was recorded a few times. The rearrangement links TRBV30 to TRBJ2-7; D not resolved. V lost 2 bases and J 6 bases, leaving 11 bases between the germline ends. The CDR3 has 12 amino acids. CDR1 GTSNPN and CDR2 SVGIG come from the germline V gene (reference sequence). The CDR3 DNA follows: TGTGCCTGGAGTTTCGGGTCGGGCGAGCAGTACTTC. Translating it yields CAWSFGSGEQYF.

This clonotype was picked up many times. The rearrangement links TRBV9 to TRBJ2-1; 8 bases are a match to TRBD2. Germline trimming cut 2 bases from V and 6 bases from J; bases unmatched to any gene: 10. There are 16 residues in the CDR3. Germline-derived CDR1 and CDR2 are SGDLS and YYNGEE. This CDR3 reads CASSVPGGGRRNEQFF. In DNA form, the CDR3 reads TGTGCCAGCAGCGTCCCCGGAGGCGGGAGGCGCAATGAGCAGTTCTTC.

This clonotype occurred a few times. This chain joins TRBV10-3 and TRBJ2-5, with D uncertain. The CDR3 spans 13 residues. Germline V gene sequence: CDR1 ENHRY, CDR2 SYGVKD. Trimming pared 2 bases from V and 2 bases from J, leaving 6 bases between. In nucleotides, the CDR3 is TGTGCCATCAGTGAGAGAAGACAAGAGACCCAGTACTTC. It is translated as CAISERRQETQYF.

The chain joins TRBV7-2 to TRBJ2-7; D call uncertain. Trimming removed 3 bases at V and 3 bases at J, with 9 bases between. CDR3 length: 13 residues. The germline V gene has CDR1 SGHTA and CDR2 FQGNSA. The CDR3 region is CASSFEIGYEQYF. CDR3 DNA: TGTGCCAGCAGCTTCGAAATCGGCTACGAGCAGTACTTC.

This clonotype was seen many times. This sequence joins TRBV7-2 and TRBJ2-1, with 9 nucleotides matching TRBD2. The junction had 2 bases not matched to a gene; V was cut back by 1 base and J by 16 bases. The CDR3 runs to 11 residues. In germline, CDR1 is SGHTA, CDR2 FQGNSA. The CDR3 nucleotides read TGTGCCAGCAGCTTAGTAGCGGGAGCTTTCTTC. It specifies CASSLVAGAFF.

CDR3 sequence reads: CASSPDGMKQFF. For the CDR3, the DNA is TGTGCCAGCAGCCCGGACGGAATGAAGCAGTTCTTC. V usage is TRBV5-4 and J usage is TRBJ2-1; D gene unclear. The CDR3 has 12 amino acids. Trimming stripped 4 bases from V and 11 bases from J, with 13 bases between. Germline CDR1 and CDR2: SGHNT and YYREEE (reference sequence).

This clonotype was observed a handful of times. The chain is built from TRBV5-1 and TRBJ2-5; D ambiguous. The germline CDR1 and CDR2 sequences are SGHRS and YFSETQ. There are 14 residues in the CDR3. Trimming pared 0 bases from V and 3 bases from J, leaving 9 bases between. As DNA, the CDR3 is TGCGCCAGCAGCTTGGCCCCCAGTGAAGAGACCCAGTACTTC. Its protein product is CASSLAPSEETQYF.

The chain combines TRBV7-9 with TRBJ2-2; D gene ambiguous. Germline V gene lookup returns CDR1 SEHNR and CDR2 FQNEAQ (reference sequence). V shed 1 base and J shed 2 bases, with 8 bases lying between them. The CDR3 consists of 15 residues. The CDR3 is CASSLEGLNTGELFF. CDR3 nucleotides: TGTGCCAGCAGCTTAGAGGGATTAAACACCGGGGAGCTGTTTTTT.

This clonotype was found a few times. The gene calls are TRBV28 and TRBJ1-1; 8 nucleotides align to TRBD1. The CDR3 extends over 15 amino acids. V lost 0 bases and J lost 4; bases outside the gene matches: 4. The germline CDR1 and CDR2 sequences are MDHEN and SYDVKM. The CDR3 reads CASSLWGTGATEAFF. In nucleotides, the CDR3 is TGTGCCAGCAGTTTATGGGGGACAGGCGCCACTGAAGCTTTCTTT.

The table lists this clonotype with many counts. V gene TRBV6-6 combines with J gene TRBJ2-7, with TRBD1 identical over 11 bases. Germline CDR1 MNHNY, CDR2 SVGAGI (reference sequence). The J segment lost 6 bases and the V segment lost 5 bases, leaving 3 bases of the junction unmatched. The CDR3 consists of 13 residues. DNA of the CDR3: TGTGCCAGCAGTGGGACAGGGGGAGGCGAGCAGTACTTC. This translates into CASSGTGGGEQYF.

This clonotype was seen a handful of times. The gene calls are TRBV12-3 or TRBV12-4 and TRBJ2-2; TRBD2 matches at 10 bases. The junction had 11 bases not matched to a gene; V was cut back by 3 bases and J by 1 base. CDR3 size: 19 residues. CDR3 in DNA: TGTGCCAGCAGTTTGGGGGCCCCCGGGACTAGCGAGAACACCGGGGAGCTGTTTTTT. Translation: CASSLGAPGTSENTGELFF.